The 26 T cell receptor beta chains listed next were all sequenced from one sample in a study of blood T cell repertoires in COVID-19 (dated by TCRdb to the early 2020s). Libraries were constructed by the immunoSEQ multiplex PCR assay. The table comes from immuneACCESS by way of TCRdb, which keeps in-frame sequences with V and J called. Part of the clones is missing from these tables; in studies checked, under half for an unresolved V gene and the rest for unknown reasons. The sample includes around 190,000 clones, with about 77% observed a single time. The top ten clones comprise about a sixth of the sample. Sequencing was carried out using PBMCs or T cells enriched from blood (not recorded which). The receptors stem from a woman between 45 and 65 years old with acute COVID-19.

This clone was detected only a few times. The chain carries TRBV5-1 and TRBJ1-2; possible D gene TRBD1, 6 bases. Between the trimmed V and J ends, which lost 4 bases and 3 bases, there was a span of 19 bases. Germline-derived CDR1 and CDR2 are SGHRS and YFSETQ. The CDR3 runs to 16 residues. The CDR3 protein is CASSRGGGEVDYGYTF. As DNA, the CDR3 is TGCGCCAGCAGCCGGGGGGGCGGTGAAGTAGACTATGGCTACACCTTC.

This clone was observed a handful of times. This CDR3 is also generated by other DNA sequences in the sample. The V gene is TRBV5-5, the J gene TRBJ1-4, with D possibly matching TRBD1 (6 bases). This CDR3 spans 15 amino acids. Trimming stripped 0 bases from V and 1 base from J, with 7 bases between. Germline CDR1 SGHKS, CDR2 YYEKEE (reference sequence). CDR3 in amino acids: CASSLVRGTNEKLFF. CDR3 coding DNA: TGTGCCAGCAGCTTGGTCAGGGGAACTAATGAAAAACTGTTTTTT.

This chain joins TRBV3-1 (or the pseudogene TRBV3-2) and TRBJ1-1, with TRBD1 as a possible D gene (5 bases). This CDR3 spans 14 amino acids. Per the germline V gene, CDR1 is LGHDT and CDR2 is YNNKEL (reference sequence). Trimming took off 4 bases at V and 8 bases at J, with 17 bases between the two ends. CDR3 protein: CASSRRVGVSEAFF. CDR3 coding DNA: TGTGCCAGCAGCCGTAGAGTAGGGGTTAGCGAAGCTTTCTTT.

J is TRBJ2-1 and V is TRBV2, with TRBD2 matching 8 bases. The CDR3 is 13 residues long. Germline V gene lookup returns CDR1 SNHLY and CDR2 FYNNEI. DNA for the CDR3: TGTGCTTCCGGGGGGGCCTCCTACAATGAGCAGTTCTTC. Amino acids: CASGGASYNEQFF.

The chain joins TRBV5-8 to TRBJ2-3; TRBD2 agrees at 9 bases. This CDR3 region has 17 residues. J lost 0 bases, V lost 0 bases, and 5 bases had no gene match. The germline V gene has CDR1 SGHTS and CDR2 YDEGEE. In nucleotides, the CDR3 is TGTGCCAGCAGCTTGGAGTGGCTAGCGGGGAGCACAGATACGCAGTATTTT. Amino acid sequence: CASSLEWLAGSTDTQYF.

The chain employs TRBV2 and TRBJ1-3; the D gene is possibly TRBD1 (6 bases). Germline loops: CDR1 SNHLY, CDR2 FYNNEI. Trimming left V 4 bases short and J 3 bases short, with 10 bases between. The CDR3 runs to 14 residues. In DNA, the CDR3 is TGTGCCAGCAGTGTCGAAGGGGGTGGAAACACCATATATTTT. Translation: CASSVEGGGNTIYF.

The chain recombines TRBV28 with TRBJ1-1; 8 bases fit TRBD1. With V trimmed by 5 bases and J by 4 bases, 9 bases remained unmatched. There are 15 residues in the CDR3. Germline assignment: CDR1 MDHEN and CDR2 SYDVKM. CDR3 loop: CASSTTGVFGTEAFF. The CDR3 DNA reads as TGTGCCAGCAGTACGACAGGGGTCTTTGGCACTGAAGCTTTCTTT.

The rearrangement links TRBV2 to TRBJ1-2, with 7 bases aligning to TRBD1. Losses at the gene ends were 6 bases for V and 4 bases for J; bases not matched to a gene: 5. The CDR3 loop spans 13 amino acids. Germline V gene lookup returns CDR1 SNHLY and CDR2 FYNNEI. CDR3 residues: CASRLQGPYGYTF. The CDR3 DNA follows: TGTGCCAGCAGATTACAGGGGCCCTATGGCTACACCTTC.

The chain employs TRBV4-3 and TRBJ1-6, with D perhaps TRBD1 (6 bases). Deletions cut 0 bases from V and 3 bases from J, with 9 bases between. Germline CDR1 and CDR2: LGHNA and YSLEER. The CDR3 totals 16 residues. CDR3 DNA sequence: TGCGCCAGCAGCCAAGAATCAGGGGTCTATAATTCACCCCTCCACTTT. This encodes CASSQESGVYNSPLHF.

The rearrangement joins TRBV7-2 to TRBJ1-4, with D perhaps matching TRBD1 (5 bases). The germline CDR1 and CDR2 sequences are SGHTA and FQGNSA. This CDR3 spans 14 amino acids. The ends were cut back, 6 bases at V and 3 bases at J, with 11 bases in the middle. This CDR3 is CASSRDFANEKLFF. The CDR3 nucleotides are TGTGCCAGCAGTCGGGACTTCGCTAATGAAAAACTGTTTTTT.

J is TRBJ2-2 and V is TRBV27; D call uncertain. Per germline, CDR1 MNHEY and CDR2 SMNVEV (reference sequence). The CDR3 contains 13 residues. V was pared by 0 bases and J by 7 bases, with 6 bases between. The CDR3 region is CASSLSERGELFF. CDR3 bases: TGTGCCAGCAGTTTATCGGAGCGCGGGGAGCTGTTTTTT.

V gene TRBV7-2 combines with J gene TRBJ1-1, with D unresolved. The V gene's germline CDR1 is SGHTA and CDR2 FQGNSA. V was pared by 5 bases and J by 1 base, with 8 bases between. The CDR3 contains 13 residues. The CDR3 coding sequence is TGTGCCAGCAGCCCTTCTACGAACACTGAAGCTTTCTTT. It encodes CASSPSTNTEAFF.

The rearrangement joins TRBV11-2 to TRBJ1-4, with TRBD1 matching 9 bases. Per the germline V gene, CDR1 is SGHAT and CDR2 is FQNNGV. V shed 4 bases, J shed 4 bases, and the junction held 1 base outside the gene matches. The CDR3 covers 14 residues. The CDR3, as DNA: TGTGCCAGCAGCTCGGACAGGGGTAATGAAAAACTGTTTTTT. This sequence encodes CASSSDRGNEKLFF. The whole variable domain, filled in from reference TRBV11-2 and TRBJ1-4, reads EAGVAQSPRYKIIEKRQSVAFWCNPISGHATLYWYQQILGQGPKLLIQFQNNGVVDDSQLPKDRFSAERLKGVDSTLKIQPAKLEDSAVYLCASSSDRGNEKLFFGSGTQLSVL.

The V call is TRBV27, the J call TRBJ2-4; perhaps TRBD1 as D (7 bases). Germline assignment: CDR1 MNHEY and CDR2 SMNVEV (reference sequence). The CDR3 consists of 17 residues. V was clipped by 5 bases and J by 0 bases, with 17 bases between them. This CDR3 is CASSHTGEEIAKNIQYF. CDR3 in DNA: TGTGCCAGCAGTCACACAGGGGAGGAAATAGCCAAAAACATTCAGTACTTC.

The chain is built from TRBV4-2 and TRBJ1-2; 10 bases agree with TRBD1. CDR1 and CDR2 (germline): LGHNA, YNFKEQ. V dropped 3 bases and J dropped 7; count of bases not matched to a gene: 11. The CDR3 has 16 residues. CDR3 nucleotide sequence: TGTGCCAGCAGCCAGGAGTTCGGACAGGGGGTGGGTGGCTACACCTTC. This translates into CASSQEFGQGVGGYTF.

The V and J genes are TRBV5-1 and TRBJ1-1, with D possibly being TRBD1 (6 bases). This CDR3 has 15 residues. V was shortened by 0 bases and J by 5 bases, with 14 bases between the two germline ends. Per the germline V gene, CDR1 is SGHRS and CDR2 is YFSETQ. The CDR3 region has the DNA TGCGCCAGCAGCTTGGCCGGGGGGAGGGGGACTGAAGCTTTCTTT. The encoded protein is CASSLAGGRGTEAFF.

V gene TRBV3-1 (or the pseudogene TRBV3-2) combines with J gene TRBJ1-1; weak D call: TRBD1 (5 bases). The V end was cut by 1 base, the J end by 3 bases, with 6 bases between. Germline values: CDR1 LGHDT, CDR2 YNNKEL (reference sequence). The CDR3 length is 13 residues. CDR3 region: CASSQAGDTEAFF. CDR3 nucleotides: TGTGCCAGCAGCCAAGCGGGGGACACTGAAGCTTTCTTT.

The genes are TRBV30 and TRBJ1-6; D possibly corresponds to TRBD1 (6 bases). V was shortened by 2 bases and J by 7 bases, with 15 bases between the two germline ends. Germline CDR1 is GTSNPN and CDR2 is SVGIG (reference sequence). The CDR3 spans 15 residues. The CDR3 sequence is CAWSLLGGGNSPLHF. The DNA of the CDR3 is TGTGCCTGGAGTCTATTAGGGGGTGGGAATTCACCCCTCCACTTT.

This clone showed up just once. The chain employs TRBV11-2 and TRBJ1-2; D is undetermined. V was pared by 1 base and J by 0 bases, with 15 bases between. Per the germline V gene, CDR1 is SGHAT and CDR2 is FQNNGV. The CDR3 totals 17 residues. The CDR3, as DNA: TGTGCCAGCAGCTTAGTAACCGGGTCGGTGACTAACTATGGCTACACCTTC. Protein: CASSLVTGSVTNYGYTF.

The chain employs TRBV3-1 (or the pseudogene TRBV3-2) and TRBJ1-2, with TRBD1 identical over 7 bases. The J segment lost 9 bases and the V segment lost 4 bases, leaving 14 bases of the junction unmatched. Looked up from germline, CDR1 is LGHDT and CDR2 is YNNKEL (reference sequence). This CDR3 has 15 amino acids. CDR3 nucleotide sequence: TGTGCCAGCAGCCCCCCCATAGGACAGGCTAGTAGCTACACCTTC. This gives the protein CASSPPIGQASSYTF.

The table lists this clone with a count of one. The chain carries TRBV5-1 and TRBJ2-3; possibly TRBD1 for D (7 bases). Germline V gives CDR1 SGHRS, CDR2 YFSETQ. Trimming took off 0 bases at V and 6 bases at J, with 14 bases between the two ends. The length of the CDR3 is 15 residues. The CDR3 nucleotides are TGCGCCAGCAGCTTGGAAGGAGGGGGCCTCGATACGCAGTATTTT. This codes for CASSLEGGGLDTQYF. The full variable domain, with the rest looked up from reference TRBV5-1 and TRBJ2-3, is KAGVTQTPRYLIKTRGQQVTLSCSPISGHRSVSWYQQTPGQGLQFLFEYFSETQRNKGNFPGRFSGRQFSNSRSEMNVSTLELGDSALYLCASSLEGGGLDTQYFGPGTRLTVL.

The chain joins TRBV19 to TRBJ1-5; D is possibly TRBD1 (5 bases). The germline CDR1 and CDR2 sequences are LNHDA and SQIVND (reference sequence). The CDR3 extends over 13 amino acids. Between the trimmed V and J ends, which lost 8 bases and 7 bases, there was a span of 15 bases. Written as DNA, the CDR3 is TGTGCCAGTGGGGCCGTAAACGGACAGCCCCAGCATTTT. It translates to CASGAVNGQPQHF. The full variable domain, in which reference TRBV19 and TRBJ1-5 provide the parts outside the CDR3, is DGGITQSPKYLFRKEGQNVTLSCEQNLNHDAMYWYRQDPGQGLRLIYYSQIVNDFQKGDIAEGYSVSREKKESFPLTVTSAQKNPTAFYLCASGAVNGQPQHFGDGTRLSIL.

The chain combines TRBV7-8 with TRBJ1-1; maybe TRBD1 (5 bases). The V end was cut by 4 bases, the J end by 4 bases, with 13 bases between. In germline, CDR1 is SGHVS, CDR2 FQNEAQ. The CDR3 has 14 residues. DNA for the CDR3: TGTGCCAGCAGCTACCCAGGGATCCGCACTGAAGCTTTCTTT. Its protein is CASSYPGIRTEAFF.

The chain uses TRBV28 and TRBJ2-5, with 7 positions matching TRBD2. CDR1 and CDR2 from the germline V gene are MDHEN and SYDVKM. The J segment lost 7 bases and the V segment lost 3 bases, leaving 5 bases of the junction unmatched. The CDR3 runs to 13 residues. Written as DNA, the CDR3 is TGTGCCAGCAGTTTTGGGAGGGCTTGGACCCAGTACTTC. Translation: CASSFGRAWTQYF.

The chain links TRBV13 to TRBJ2-5; 9 bases agree with TRBD1. CDR1 is PRHDT, CDR2 FYEKMQ, per germline (reference sequence). The CDR3 spans 17 residues. Trimming took 5 bases from V and 7 from J; bases not matched to a gene: 17. The CDR3 sequence: CASSPHPPGQGLATQYF. In DNA, the CDR3 is TGTGCCAGCAGCCCACACCCCCCGGGACAGGGTCTGGCGACCCAGTACTTC.

The J gene is TRBJ1-2, the V gene TRBV10-3; tentative D call: TRBD1 (5 bases). V shed 6 bases and J shed 4 bases, with 12 bases lying between them. Germline CDR1 reads ENHRY; CDR2 reads SYGVKD. The CDR3 runs 13 residues. CDR3 region: CAIRKTEVYGYTF. The CDR3 DNA follows: TGTGCCATCAGAAAGACAGAAGTCTATGGCTACACCTTC.